Following are 11 T cell receptor beta chains from one sample sequenced in a study of cytomegalovirus exposure and HLA in healthy donors. Researchers ran the PCR with 60 Vbeta and 13 Jbeta primers. Profiled with immunoSEQ multiplex PCR; TCRdb holds only in-frame clones, not every one. The sample records roughly 130,000 clones, about 80% being singletons. Sequencing input: PBMCs. Receptors originate from a human donor in good health.

The chain carries TRBV27 and TRBJ1-1; D is undetermined. Trimming took 3 bases from V and 5 from J, leaving 10 bases between them. This CDR3 spans 13 amino acids. From germline, CDR1 is MNHEY and CDR2 SMNVEV (reference sequence). CDR3 coding DNA: TGTGCCAGCAGTTTCTCGGGTAAAACTGAAGCTTTCTTT. Translated: CASSFSGKTEAFF.

The V and J genes are TRBV5-8 and TRBJ1-1; 9 bases align to TRBD1. Germline CDR1 and CDR2: SGHTS and YDEGEE. CDR3 length: 16 amino acids. V lost 0 bases and J lost 2; bases outside the gene matches: 5. This CDR3 reads CASSLGQGQGNTEAFF. CDR3 coding DNA: TGTGCCAGCAGCTTGGGTCAGGGACAGGGCAACACTGAAGCTTTCTTT.

This chain connects TRBV9 to TRBJ2-7; D possibly corresponds to TRBD2 (6 bases). CDR3 length: 12 amino acids. The germline V gene has CDR1 SGDLS and CDR2 YYNGEE. The V gene lost 5 bases and the J gene lost 6 bases, with 12 bases spanning the gap. The CDR3 loop reads CASSHSEGEQYF. DNA of the CDR3: TGTGCCAGCAGTCACTCGGAGGGCGAGCAGTACTTC.

The chain recombines TRBV19 with TRBJ2-3; TRBD2 matches at 12 bases. The germline gives CDR1 LNHDA, CDR2 SQIVND (reference sequence). Trimming removed 3 bases from V and 5 bases from J; junction bases left unmatched: 12. The CDR3 sequence is 18 residues long. The CDR3 sequence is CASSIGLAGGRVQDTQYF. The CDR3 DNA reads as TGTGCCAGTAGTATCGGGCTAGCGGGGGGGCGGGTCCAAGATACGCAGTATTTT.

The CDR3 region is CASSGTSDPNEQFF. CDR3 coding DNA: TGTGCCAGCAGCGGGACTAGCGACCCTAATGAGCAGTTCTTC. V is TRBV6-5 and J is TRBJ2-1; TRBD2 agrees at 10 bases. CDR3 length: 14 residues. The germline V gene encodes CDR1 MNHEY and CDR2 SVGAGI. V shed 6 bases, J shed 7 bases, and the junction held 6 bases outside the gene matches.

This chain connects TRBV27 to TRBJ2-5; possibly TRBD1 for D (6 bases). Germline loops: CDR1 MNHEY, CDR2 SMNVEV (reference sequence). With 2 bases removed from V and 1 base from J, the gap between germline ends came to 14 bases. The CDR3 covers 16 residues. The CDR3 here is CASSLDPQGAQETQYF. The CDR3 bases are TGTGCCAGCAGTTTAGACCCACAGGGTGCCCAAGAGACCCAGTACTTC.

This chain joins TRBV5-1 and TRBJ1-2; D is undetermined. Trimming took off 0 bases at V and 4 bases at J, with 7 bases between the two ends. Germline V gene lookup returns CDR1 SGHRS and CDR2 YFSETQ. The CDR3 totals 13 residues. The CDR3 DNA follows: TGCGCCAGCAGCTTGGCGGGGAGCTATGGCTACACCTTC. It is translated as CASSLAGSYGYTF.

The chain uses TRBV9 and TRBJ2-3; no definite D call. The CDR3 covers 14 residues. The germline V gene encodes CDR1 SGDLS and CDR2 YYNGEE. V was clipped by 0 bases and J by 6 bases, with 11 bases between them. The CDR3 sequence: CASSVDTFGDTQYF. CDR3 coding DNA: TGTGCCAGCAGCGTAGACACATTCGGGGATACGCAGTATTTT.

This clone has a single count. V gene TRBV4-2 combines with J gene TRBJ2-3, with TRBD2 matching 8 bases. V dropped 0 bases and J dropped 0; count of bases not matched to a gene: 5. The CDR3 has 17 residues. Germline values: CDR1 LGHNA, CDR2 YNFKEQ. CDR3 protein: CASSQDRAGDSTDTQYF. CDR3 DNA sequence: TGTGCCAGCAGCCAAGATCGAGCGGGGGATAGCACAGATACGCAGTATTTT.

The rearrangement joins TRBV23-1 to TRBJ2-7; 7 bases are shared with TRBD1. TRBV23-1 carries the ORF label, with uncertain function. The CDR3 is 21 amino acids. Losses at the gene ends were 0 bases for V and 3 bases for J; bases not matched to a gene: 23. The CDR3 bases are TGCGCCAGCAGTCAATCCCTCCCAATGAAGCGGTTGACAGGGATCTTCTACGAGCAGTACTTC. It translates to CASSQSLPMKRLTGIFYEQYF.

The rearrangement uses TRBV9 and TRBJ2-5; 8 bases fit TRBD2. This CDR3 has 16 amino acids. V shed 3 bases and J 1 base; nucleotides not matched to a gene: 8. Looked up from germline, CDR1 is SGDLS and CDR2 is YYNGEE. CDR3 DNA: TGTGCCAGCAGCGGTCATAGCGGGGTGTTCCAAGAGACCCAGTACTTC. Translated, it gives CASSGHSGVFQETQYF.